The next 8 T cell receptor beta chains were all read from a single sample in a study of T cell changes during pregnancy in multiple sclerosis. The data were produced by immunoSEQ multiplex PCR, yet TCRdb's version contains in-frame clones alone and is incomplete. The table lists 71,000 or so clones, just over 90% of them singletons, with approximately 1.1% in the top ten. Sequencing was performed on peripheral blood, taken in the third trimester of pregnancy. The receptors were sampled from a female donor with multiple sclerosis, enrolled in a pregnancy study.

The chain uses TRBV5-1 and TRBJ1-1; the match to TRBD1 covers 9 bases. After removal of 6 bases from V and 5 bases from J, the junction contained 11 bases not matched to a gene. Germline V lookup: CDR1 SGHRS, CDR2 YFSETQ. This CDR3 contains 15 residues. The CDR3 is CASTGTGFLNTEAFF. Here the CDR3 DNA reads TGCGCCAGCACCGGGACAGGGTTCTTAAATACTGAAGCTTTCTTT.

This chain joins TRBV6-5 and TRBJ2-7, with unresolved D. The CDR3 spans 14 residues. The germline V gene encodes CDR1 MNHEY and CDR2 SVGAGI. V shed 9 bases and J shed 3 bases, with 18 bases lying between them. The CDR3 region is CASRVPPFDYEQYF. As DNA, the CDR3 is TGTGCCAGTCGCGTCCCCCCCTTTGACTACGAGCAGTACTTC.

CDR3 in amino acids: CASSLSASATDTQYF. CDR3 bases: TGTGCCAGCAGCTTATCTGCTAGCGCCACAGATACGCAGTATTTT. This chain connects TRBV7-2 to TRBJ2-3, with a weak D call TRBD2 (6 bases). The CDR3 runs to 15 residues. Germline V gives CDR1 SGHTA, CDR2 FQGNSA. V was trimmed by 2 bases and J by 2 bases, leaving 11 bases between them. The full variable domain, completed using reference TRBV7-2 and TRBJ2-3, is GAGVSQSPSNKVTEKGKDVELRCDPISGHTALYWYRQSLGQGLEFLIYFQGNSAPDKSGLPSDRFSAERTGGSVSTLTIQRTQQEDSAVYLCASSLSASATDTQYFGPGTRLTVL.

This clone occurred once. The chain links TRBV10-3 to TRBJ2-3, with TRBD2 identical over 11 bases. The CDR3 extends over 18 amino acids. V gave up 0 bases and J gave up 2 bases; unmatched junction bases: 7. Germline values: CDR1 ENHRY, CDR2 SYGVKD. The CDR3 is CAISESTGTSGTTDTQYF. DNA for the CDR3: TGTGCCATCAGTGAGTCCACCGGGACTAGCGGCACCACAGATACGCAGTATTTT.

The chain joins TRBV5-1 to TRBJ2-2; D ambiguous. Per germline, CDR1 SGHRS and CDR2 YFSETQ. Trimming cost V 1 base and J 9 bases, with 19 bases left between them. This CDR3 spans 16 amino acids. The CDR3 nucleotides read TGCGCCAGCAGCTTGCCACAGCCCTCAGCAGCATGGGAGCTGTTTTTT. This translates into CASSLPQPSAAWELFF.

This clone was observed a single time. The chain is built from TRBV7-2 and TRBJ2-2, with 11 nucleotides matching TRBD1. The CDR3 totals 16 residues. V trimming: 3 bases; J trimming: 5 bases; junction bases outside the gene matches: 5. CDR1 is SGHTA and CDR2 is FQGNSA in the germline V gene. The CDR3 sequence is CASSFGQGAWTGELFF. DNA of the CDR3: TGTGCCAGCAGCTTCGGACAGGGGGCGTGGACCGGGGAGCTGTTTTTT.

The CDR3 DNA follows: TGTGCCAGCAGCTTCACCCAGGGATCAGAGACCCAGTACTTC. It is translated as CASSFTQGSETQYF. V is TRBV7-9 and J is TRBJ2-5; perhaps TRBD1 as D (5 bases). V dropped 3 bases and J dropped 4 bases, with 12 bases sitting between them. CDR3 length: 14 amino acids. Germline CDR1 is SEHNR and CDR2 is FQNEAQ (reference sequence). The full variable domain, rest sourced from reference TRBV7-9 and TRBJ2-5, is DTGVSQNPRHKITKRGQNVTFRCDPISEHNRLYWYRQTLGQGPEFLTYFQNEAQLEKSRLLSDRFSAERPKGSFSTLEIQRTEQGDSAMYLCASSFTQGSETQYFGPGTRLLVL.

The rearrangement joins TRBV5-1 to TRBJ2-7; 7 bases match TRBD1. The CDR3 is 13 residues long. The V and J ends lost 4 bases and 2 bases, in that order; junction bases with no gene match: 3. Germline assignment: CDR1 SGHRS and CDR2 YFSETQ. Written as DNA, the CDR3 is TGCGCCAGCAGCCTTGACAGGGCCTACGAGCAGTACTTC. Translated, it gives CASSLDRAYEQYF.